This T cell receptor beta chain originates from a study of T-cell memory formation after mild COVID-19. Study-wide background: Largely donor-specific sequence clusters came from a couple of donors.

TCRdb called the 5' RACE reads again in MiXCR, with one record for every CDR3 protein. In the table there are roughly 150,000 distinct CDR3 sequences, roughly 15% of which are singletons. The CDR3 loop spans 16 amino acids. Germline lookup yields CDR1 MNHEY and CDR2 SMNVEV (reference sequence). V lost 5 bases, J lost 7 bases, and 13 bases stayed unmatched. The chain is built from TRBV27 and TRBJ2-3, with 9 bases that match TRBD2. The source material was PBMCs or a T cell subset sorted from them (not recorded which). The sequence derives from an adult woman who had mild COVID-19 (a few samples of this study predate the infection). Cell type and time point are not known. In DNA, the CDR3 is TGTGCCAGCAGTACCCTGGGAGCGGGAGGTTTTAATACGCAGTATTTT. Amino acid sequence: CASSTLGAGGFNTQYF.